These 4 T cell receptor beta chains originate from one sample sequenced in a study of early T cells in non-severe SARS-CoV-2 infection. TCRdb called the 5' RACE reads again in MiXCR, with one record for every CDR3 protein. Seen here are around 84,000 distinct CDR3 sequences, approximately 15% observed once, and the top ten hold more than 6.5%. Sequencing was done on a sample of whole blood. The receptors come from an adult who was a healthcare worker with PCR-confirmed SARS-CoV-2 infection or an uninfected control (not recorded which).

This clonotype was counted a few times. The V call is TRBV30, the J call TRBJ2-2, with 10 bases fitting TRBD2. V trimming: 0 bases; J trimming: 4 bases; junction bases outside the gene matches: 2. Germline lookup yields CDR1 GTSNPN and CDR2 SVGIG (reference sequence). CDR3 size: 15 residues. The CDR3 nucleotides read TGTGCCTGGAGTGTAGGGACTAGCGTCACCGGGGAGCTGTTTTTT. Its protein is CAWSVGTSVTGELFF.

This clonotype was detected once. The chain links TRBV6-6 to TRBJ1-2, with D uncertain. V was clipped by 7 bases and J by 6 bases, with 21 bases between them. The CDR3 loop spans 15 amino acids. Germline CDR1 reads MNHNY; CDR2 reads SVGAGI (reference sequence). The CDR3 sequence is CASIDPGRPENGYTF. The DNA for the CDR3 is TGTGCCAGCATCGACCCCGGACGGCCGGAGAATGGCTACACCTTC.

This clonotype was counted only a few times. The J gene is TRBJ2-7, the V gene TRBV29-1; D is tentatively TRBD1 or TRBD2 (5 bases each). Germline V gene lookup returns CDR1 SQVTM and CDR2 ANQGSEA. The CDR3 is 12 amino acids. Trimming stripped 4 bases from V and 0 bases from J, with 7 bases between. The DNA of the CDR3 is TGCAGCGTTGGAGGGGACTCCTACGAGCAGTACTTC. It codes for CSVGGDSYEQYF.

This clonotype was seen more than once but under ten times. CDR3 residues: CASSSLPGDTEAFF. CDR3 nucleotides: TGTGCCAGCAGTTCGCTCCCGGGAGACACTGAAGCTTTCTTT. The chain employs TRBV6-5 and TRBJ1-1, with D uncertain. Trimming took 4 bases from V and 3 from J, leaving 12 bases between them. The CDR3 contains 14 residues. CDR1 and CDR2 from the germline V gene are MNHEY and SVGAGI.